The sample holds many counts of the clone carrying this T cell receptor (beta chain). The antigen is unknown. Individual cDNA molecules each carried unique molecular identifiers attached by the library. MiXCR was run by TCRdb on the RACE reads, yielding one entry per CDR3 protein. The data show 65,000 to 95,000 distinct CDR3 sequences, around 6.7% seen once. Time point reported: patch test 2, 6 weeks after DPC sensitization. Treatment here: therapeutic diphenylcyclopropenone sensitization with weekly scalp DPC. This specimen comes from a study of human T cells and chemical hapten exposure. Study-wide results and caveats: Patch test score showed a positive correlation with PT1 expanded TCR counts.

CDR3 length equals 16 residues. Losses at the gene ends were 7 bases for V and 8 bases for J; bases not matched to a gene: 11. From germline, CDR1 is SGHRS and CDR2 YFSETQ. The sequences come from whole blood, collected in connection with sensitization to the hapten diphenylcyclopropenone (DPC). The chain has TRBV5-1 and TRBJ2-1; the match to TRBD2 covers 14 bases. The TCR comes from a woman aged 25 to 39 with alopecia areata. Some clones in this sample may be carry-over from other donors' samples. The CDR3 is CASGQTSGGAVYEQFF. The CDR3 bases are TGCGCCAGCGGGCAGACTAGCGGGGGGGCCGTGTATGAGCAGTTCTTC.